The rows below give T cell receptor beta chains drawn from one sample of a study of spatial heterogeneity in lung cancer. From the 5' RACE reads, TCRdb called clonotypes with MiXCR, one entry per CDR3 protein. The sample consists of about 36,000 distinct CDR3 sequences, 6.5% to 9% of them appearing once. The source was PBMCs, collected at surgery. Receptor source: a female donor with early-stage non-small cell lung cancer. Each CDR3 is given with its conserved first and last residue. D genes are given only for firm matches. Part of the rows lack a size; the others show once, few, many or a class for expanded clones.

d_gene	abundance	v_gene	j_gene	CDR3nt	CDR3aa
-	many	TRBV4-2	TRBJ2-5	TGTGCCAGCAGCCAAGATGAGGGGCCTCAAGAGACCCAGTACTTC	CASSQDEGPQETQYF
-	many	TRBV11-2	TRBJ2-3	TGTGCCAGCAGAACCCTTGGGACGGGTTCAGATACGCAGTATTTT	CASRTLGTGSDTQYF
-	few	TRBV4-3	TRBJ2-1	TGCGCCAGCAGCCAAGAGGCACTAGAGCTACACAATGAGCAGTTCTTC	CASSQEALELHNEQFF
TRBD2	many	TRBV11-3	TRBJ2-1	TGTGCCAGCAGCTCGGGACTAGCGGACAATGAGCAGTTCTTC	CASSSGLADNEQFF
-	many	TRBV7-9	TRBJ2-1	TGTGCCAGCAGCCCCTGGGGGGAAGGCGAGCAGTTCTTC	CASSPWGEGEQFF
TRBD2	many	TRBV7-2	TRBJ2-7	TGTGCCAGCACCCCTAGGGCGGGGGTGTACGAGCAGTACTTC	CASTPRAGVYEQYF
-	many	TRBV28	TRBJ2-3	TGTGCCAGCACCCTACTCCCGATTAGCACAGATACGCAGTATTTT	CASTLLPISTDTQYF
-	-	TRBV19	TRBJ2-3	TGTGCCAGTAGTTTAGGACAGCCGACAGATACGCAGTATTTT	CASSLGQPTDTQYF
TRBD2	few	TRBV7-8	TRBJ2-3	TGTGCCAGCAGCTTAGTTGCTAGCGGGGGTGCAGATACGCAGTATTTT	CASSLVASGGADTQYF
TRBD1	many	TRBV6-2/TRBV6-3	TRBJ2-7	TGTGCCAGCAGTTACTCGACAGGGATGACCTACGAGCAGTACTTC	CASSYSTGMTYEQYF
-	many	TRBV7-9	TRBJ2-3	TGTGCCAGCAGCTTAGTCTCAGATACGCAGTATTTT	CASSLVSDTQYF
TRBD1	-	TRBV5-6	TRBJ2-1	TGTGCCAGCAGCATGTTGGGACAGGGGTCTTACAATGAGCAGTTCTTC	CASSMLGQGSYNEQFF
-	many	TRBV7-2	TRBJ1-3	TGTGCCAGCAGCTTTCTTAAGAATTCTGGAAACACCATATATTTT	CASSFLKNSGNTIYF
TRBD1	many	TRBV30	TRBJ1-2	TGTGCCTGGAGTGCGGACAGGGGCTTTGGGGGCTACACCTTC	CAWSADRGFGGYTF
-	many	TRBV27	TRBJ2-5	TGTGCCAGCAGTCCGGAGTTCCTGGAGACCCAGTACTTC	CASSPEFLETQYF
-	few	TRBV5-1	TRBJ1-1	TGCGCCAGCTACGCGTTTGGGGACACTGAAGCTTTCTTT	CASYAFGDTEAFF
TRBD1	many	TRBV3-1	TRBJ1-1	TGTGCCAGCAGCGCACAGGGGGCTGAGGACACTGAAGCTTTCTTT	CASSAQGAEDTEAFF
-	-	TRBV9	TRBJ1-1	TGTGCCAGCAGCGTAGAATTGAACACTGAAGCTTTCTTT	CASSVELNTEAFF
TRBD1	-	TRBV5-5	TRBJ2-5	TGTGCCAGCAGCCGGGACAGGGAGAGGGAGACCCAGTACTTC	CASSRDRERETQYF
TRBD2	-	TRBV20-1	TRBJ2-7	TGCAGTGCTAGCCGTCTAGCGGGAGAGACCTTGTACTTC	CSASRLAGETLYF
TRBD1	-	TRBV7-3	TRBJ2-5	TGTGCCAGCAGCCTCCAAGGACAGGGGGGAGAGACCCAGTACTTC	CASSLQGQGGETQYF
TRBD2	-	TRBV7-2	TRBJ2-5	TGTGCCAGCAGCTTAACTGGCGGGGGGTACCAAGAGACCCAGTACTTC	CASSLTGGGYQETQYF
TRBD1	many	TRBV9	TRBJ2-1	TGTGCCAGCAGCGTAGCTGGTGGACAGGGGATCGATGAGCAGTTCTTC	CASSVAGGQGIDEQFF
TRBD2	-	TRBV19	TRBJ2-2	TGTGCCAGTGTATCAACCGGGACTAGGGGTACCGGGGAGCTGTTTTTT	CASVSTGTRGTGELFF
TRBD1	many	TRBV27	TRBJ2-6	TGTGCCAGCAGTTTATCCGGTTGGGGACAGGGGGCGCGCGGGGCCAACGTCCTGACTTTC	CASSLSGWGQGARGANVLTF
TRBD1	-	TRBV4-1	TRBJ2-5	TGCGCCAGCAACCAACGGGACAGGCAAGAGACCCAGTACTTC	CASNQRDRQETQYF
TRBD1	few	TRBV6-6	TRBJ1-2	TGTGCCAGCAGACCTCCGGGACAGGACAGATCTAACTATGGCTACACCTTC	CASRPPGQDRSNYGYTF
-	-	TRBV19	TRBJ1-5	TGTGCCAGTAGTTTACAGGGACGCCAGCCCCAGCATTTT	CASSLQGRQPQHF
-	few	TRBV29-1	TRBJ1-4	TGCAGCGTTGCGAGGTCTAATGAAAAACTGTTTTTT	CSVARSNEKLFF
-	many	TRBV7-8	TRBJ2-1	TGTGCCAGCAGCGGCCGGGGCCGATGGAATGAGCAGTTCTTC	CASSGRGRWNEQFF
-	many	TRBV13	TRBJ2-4	TGTGCCAGCAGCTCAATTAGCGGAGAAGCCAAAAACATTCAGTACTTC	CASSSISGEAKNIQYF
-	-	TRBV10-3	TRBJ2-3	TGTGCCATCAGTCAGGATCACTCTAGCACAGATACGCAGTATTTT	CAISQDHSSTDTQYF
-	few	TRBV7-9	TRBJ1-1	TGTGCCAGTTCTTACAACCCCAACACTGAAGCTTTCTTT	CASSYNPNTEAFF
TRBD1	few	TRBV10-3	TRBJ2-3	TGTGCCATCAGGGGACAGGGGAGAACAGATACGCAGTATTTT	CAIRGQGRTDTQYF
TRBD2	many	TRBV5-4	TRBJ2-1	TGTGCCAGCAGCGCTAGCGGGGGGGCCGGGTTCTTC	CASSASGGAGFF
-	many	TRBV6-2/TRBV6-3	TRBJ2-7	TGTGCCAGCGATAGACAGGCCAACTCCTACGAGCAGTACTTC	CASDRQANSYEQYF
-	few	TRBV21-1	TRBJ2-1	TGTGCCAGCAGCAAAGTTCTGAGCGGTCACAACTACAATGAGCAGTTCTTC	CASSKVLSGHNYNEQFF
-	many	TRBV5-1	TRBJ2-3	TGCGCCAGCAGCTCGACAATGGATACGCAGTATTTT	CASSSTMDTQYF
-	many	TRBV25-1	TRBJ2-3	TGTGCCAGCAGTAAGAACGGAGAACGCACAGATACGCAGTATTTT	CASSKNGERTDTQYF
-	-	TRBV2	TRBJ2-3	TGTGCCAGCAGTGGGGGGGCTATCAGGACAGATACGCAGTATTTT	CASSGGAIRTDTQYF
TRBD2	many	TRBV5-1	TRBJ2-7	TGCGCCAGCAGCCCGGGACTACGTATCTACGGGCAGTACTTC	CASSPGLRIYGQYF
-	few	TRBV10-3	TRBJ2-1	TGTGCCATCAGTGAGGGAGGGGGGTCCTCGCTGCGCAATGAGCAGTTCTTC	CAISEGGGSSLRNEQFF
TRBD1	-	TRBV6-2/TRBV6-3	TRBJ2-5	TGTGCCAGCAGTTCGGACAGGCAAGAGACCCAGTACTTC	CASSSDRQETQYF